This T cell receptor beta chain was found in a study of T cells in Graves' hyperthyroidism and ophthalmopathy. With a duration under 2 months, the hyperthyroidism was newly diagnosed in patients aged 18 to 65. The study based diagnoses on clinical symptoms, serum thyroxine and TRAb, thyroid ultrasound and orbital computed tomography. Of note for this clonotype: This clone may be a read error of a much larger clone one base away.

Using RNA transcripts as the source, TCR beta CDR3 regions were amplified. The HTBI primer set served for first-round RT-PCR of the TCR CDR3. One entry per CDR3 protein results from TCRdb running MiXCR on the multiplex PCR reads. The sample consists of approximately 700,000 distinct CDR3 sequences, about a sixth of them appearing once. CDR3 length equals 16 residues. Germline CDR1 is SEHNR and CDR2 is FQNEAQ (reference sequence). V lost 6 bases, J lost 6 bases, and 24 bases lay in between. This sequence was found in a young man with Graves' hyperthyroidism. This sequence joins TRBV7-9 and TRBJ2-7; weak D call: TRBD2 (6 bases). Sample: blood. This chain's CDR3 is CASSFTRDSPSGEQYF. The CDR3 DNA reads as TGTGCCAGCAGTTTTACGCGGGACTCACCGAGTGGCGAGCAGTACTTC.